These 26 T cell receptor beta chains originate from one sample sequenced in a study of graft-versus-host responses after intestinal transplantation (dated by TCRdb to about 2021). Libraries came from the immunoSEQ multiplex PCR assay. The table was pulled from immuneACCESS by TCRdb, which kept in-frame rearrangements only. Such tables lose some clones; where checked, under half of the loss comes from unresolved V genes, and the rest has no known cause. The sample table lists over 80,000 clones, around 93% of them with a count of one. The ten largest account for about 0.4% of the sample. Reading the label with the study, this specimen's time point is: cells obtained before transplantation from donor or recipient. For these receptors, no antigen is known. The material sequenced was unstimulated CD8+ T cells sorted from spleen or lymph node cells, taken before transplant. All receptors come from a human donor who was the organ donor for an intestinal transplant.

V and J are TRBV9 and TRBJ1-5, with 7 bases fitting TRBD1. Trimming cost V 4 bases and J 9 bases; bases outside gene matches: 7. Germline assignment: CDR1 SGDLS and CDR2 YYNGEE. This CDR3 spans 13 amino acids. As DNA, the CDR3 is TGTGCCAGCAGCCGGACAGGTGGACGGCCCCAGCATTTT. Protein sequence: CASSRTGGRPQHF.

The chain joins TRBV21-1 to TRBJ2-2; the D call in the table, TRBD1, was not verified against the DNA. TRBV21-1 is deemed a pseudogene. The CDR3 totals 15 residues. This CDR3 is CASSNDRTNTGELFF. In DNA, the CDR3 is TGTGCCAGCAGCAATGACAGGACTAACACCGGGGAGCTGTTTTTT.

Here the CDR3 reads CASSEGDRGPEKLFF. CDR3 sequence (DNA): TGTGCCAGCAGTGAAGGGGACAGGGGGCCGGAAAAACTGTTTTTT. The chain uses TRBV6-1 and TRBJ1-4; 12 bases line up with TRBD1. Looked up from germline, CDR1 is MNHNS and CDR2 is SASEGT. There are 15 residues in the CDR3. V was pared by 1 base and J by 8 bases, with 2 bases of the junction left unmatched.

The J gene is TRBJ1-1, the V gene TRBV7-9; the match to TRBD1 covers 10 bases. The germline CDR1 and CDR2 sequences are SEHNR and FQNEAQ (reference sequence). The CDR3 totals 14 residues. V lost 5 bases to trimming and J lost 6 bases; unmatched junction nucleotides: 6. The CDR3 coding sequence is TGTGCCAGCAGCCGACAGGGGGCATCTGCTGAAGCTTTCTTT. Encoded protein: CASSRQGASAEAFF.

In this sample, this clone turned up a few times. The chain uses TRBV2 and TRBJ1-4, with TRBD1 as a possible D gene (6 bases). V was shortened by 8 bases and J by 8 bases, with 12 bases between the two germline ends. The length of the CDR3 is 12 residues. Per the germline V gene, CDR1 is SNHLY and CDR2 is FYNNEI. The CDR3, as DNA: TGTGCCAGCGCAGGGGAGAGCGAAAAACTGTTTTTT. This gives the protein CASAGESEKLFF.

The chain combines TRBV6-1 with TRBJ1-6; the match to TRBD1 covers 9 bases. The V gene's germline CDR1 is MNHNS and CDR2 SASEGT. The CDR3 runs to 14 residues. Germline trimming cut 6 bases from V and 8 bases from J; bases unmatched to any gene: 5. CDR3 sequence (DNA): TGTGCCAGCAGGCCGGGACAGGGAGATTCACCCCTCCACTTT. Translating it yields CASRPGQGDSPLHF.

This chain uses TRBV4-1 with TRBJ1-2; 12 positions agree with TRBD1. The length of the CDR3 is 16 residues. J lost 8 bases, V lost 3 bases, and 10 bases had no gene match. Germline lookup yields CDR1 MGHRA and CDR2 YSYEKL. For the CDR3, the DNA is TGCGCCAGCAGCCAGTTCGGGGACAGGGGGCGCCGGGGCTACACCTTC. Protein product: CASSQFGDRGRRGYTF.

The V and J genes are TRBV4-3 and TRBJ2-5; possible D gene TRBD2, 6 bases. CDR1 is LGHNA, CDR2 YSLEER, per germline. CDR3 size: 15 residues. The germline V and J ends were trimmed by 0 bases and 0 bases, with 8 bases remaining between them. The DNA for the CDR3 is TGCGCCAGCAGCCAAGATGGGGGGAACCAAGAGACCCAGTACTTC. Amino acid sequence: CASSQDGGNQETQYF.

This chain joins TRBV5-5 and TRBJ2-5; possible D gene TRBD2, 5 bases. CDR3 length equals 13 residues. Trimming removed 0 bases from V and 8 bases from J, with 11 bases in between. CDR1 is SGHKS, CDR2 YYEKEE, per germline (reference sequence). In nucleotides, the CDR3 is TGTGCCAGCAGCTTGGCCTGGGCGGGTACCCAGTACTTC. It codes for CASSLAWAGTQYF.

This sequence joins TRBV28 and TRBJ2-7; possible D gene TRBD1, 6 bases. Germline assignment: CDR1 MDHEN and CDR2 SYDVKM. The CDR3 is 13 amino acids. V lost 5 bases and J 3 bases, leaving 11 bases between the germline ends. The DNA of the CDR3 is TGTGCCAGCAGTCCAACAGGGAACTACGAGCAGTACTTC. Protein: CASSPTGNYEQYF.

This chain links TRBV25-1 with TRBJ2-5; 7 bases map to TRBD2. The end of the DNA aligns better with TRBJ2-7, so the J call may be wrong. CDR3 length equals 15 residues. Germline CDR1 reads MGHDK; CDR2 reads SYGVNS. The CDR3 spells CASSPNPKGGNEQYF. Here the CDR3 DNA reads TGTGCCAGCAGTCCAAACCCTAAGGGAGGGAACGAGCAGTACTTC.

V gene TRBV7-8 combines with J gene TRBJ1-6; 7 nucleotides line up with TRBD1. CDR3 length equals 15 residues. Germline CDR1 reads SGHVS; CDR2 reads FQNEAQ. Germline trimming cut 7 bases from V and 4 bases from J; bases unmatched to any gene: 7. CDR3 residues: CASNGDREYNSPLHF. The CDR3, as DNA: TGTGCCAGCAACGGAGACAGGGAGTATAATTCACCCCTCCACTTT.

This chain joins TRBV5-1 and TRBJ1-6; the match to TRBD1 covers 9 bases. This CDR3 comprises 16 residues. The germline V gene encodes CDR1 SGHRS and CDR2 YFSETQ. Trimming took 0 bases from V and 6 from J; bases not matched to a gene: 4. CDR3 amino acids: CASSLGDREFNSPLHF. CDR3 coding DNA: TGCGCCAGCAGCTTGGGGGACAGGGAGTTTAATTCACCCCTCCACTTT.

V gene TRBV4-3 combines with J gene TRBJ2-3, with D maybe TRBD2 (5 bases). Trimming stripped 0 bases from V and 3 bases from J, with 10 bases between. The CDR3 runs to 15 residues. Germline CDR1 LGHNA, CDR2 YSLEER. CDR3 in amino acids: CASSQELGRTDTQYF. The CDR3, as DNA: TGCGCCAGCAGCCAAGAACTAGGAAGGACAGATACGCAGTATTTT.

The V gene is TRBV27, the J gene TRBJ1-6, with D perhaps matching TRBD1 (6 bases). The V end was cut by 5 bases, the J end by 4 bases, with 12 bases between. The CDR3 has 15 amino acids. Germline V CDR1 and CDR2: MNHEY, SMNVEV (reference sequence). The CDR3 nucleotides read TGTGCCAGCAGTACCCCGGGACAATATAATTCACCCCTCCACTTT. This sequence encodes CASSTPGQYNSPLHF.

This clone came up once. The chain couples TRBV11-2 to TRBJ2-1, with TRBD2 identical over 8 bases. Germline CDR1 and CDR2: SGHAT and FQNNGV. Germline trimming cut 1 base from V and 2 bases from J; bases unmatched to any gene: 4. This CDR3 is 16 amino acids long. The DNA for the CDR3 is TGTGCCAGCAGCTTAGCGGGGGGGCCCCCCTACAATGAGCAGTTCTTC. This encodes CASSLAGGPPYNEQFF.

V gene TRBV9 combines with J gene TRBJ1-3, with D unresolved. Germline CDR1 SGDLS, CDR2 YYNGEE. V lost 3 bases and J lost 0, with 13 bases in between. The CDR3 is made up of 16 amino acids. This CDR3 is CASSAGGYRSGNTIYF. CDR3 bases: TGTGCCAGCAGCGCTGGAGGGTATCGCTCTGGAAACACCATATATTTT.

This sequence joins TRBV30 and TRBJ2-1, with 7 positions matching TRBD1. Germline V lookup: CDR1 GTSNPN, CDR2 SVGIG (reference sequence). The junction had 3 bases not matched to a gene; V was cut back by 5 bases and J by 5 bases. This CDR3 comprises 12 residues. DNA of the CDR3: TGTGCCTGGGGGGACAGCCACAATGAGCAGTTCTTC. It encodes CAWGDSHNEQFF.

The CDR3 nucleotides read TGTGCCAGCAGCTTAGAGGGCTCGGACAGGTACTACGAGCAGTACTTC. Its translation is CASSLEGSDRYYEQYF. This chain uses TRBV7-6 with TRBJ2-7, with 7 bases matching TRBD1. Germline trimming cut 1 base from V and 3 bases from J; bases unmatched to any gene: 9. The germline gives CDR1 SGHVS, CDR2 FNYEAQ. This CDR3 has 16 amino acids. Filled out from reference TRBV7-6 and TRBJ2-7, the complete variable domain reads GAGVSQSPRYKVTKRGQDVALRCDPISGHVSLYWYRQALGQGPEFLTYFNYEAQQDKSGLPNDRFSAERPEGSISTLTIQRTEQRDSAMYRCASSLEGSDRYYEQYFGPGTRLTVT.

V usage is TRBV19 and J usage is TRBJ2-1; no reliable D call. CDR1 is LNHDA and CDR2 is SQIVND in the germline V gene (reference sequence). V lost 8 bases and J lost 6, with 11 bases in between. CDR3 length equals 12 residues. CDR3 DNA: TGTGCCAGTTCAACTAACTTCAATGAGCAGTTCTTC. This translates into CASSTNFNEQFF.

The CDR3 DNA follows: TGTGCCAGCAGCCCGCTGACAGGGGGACAAGAGACCCAGTACTTC. Translating gives CASSPLTGGQETQYF. The chain links TRBV7-9 to TRBJ2-5; 9 bases line up with TRBD1. The CDR3 is 15 residues long. V lost 5 bases to trimming and J lost 2 bases; unmatched junction nucleotides: 6. Per germline, CDR1 SEHNR and CDR2 FQNEAQ (reference sequence).

The CDR3 protein is CASSYGVGAYTGELFF. DNA of the CDR3: TGTGCCAGCAGCTACGGTGTAGGGGCCTACACCGGGGAGCTGTTTTTT. This chain links TRBV5-6 with TRBJ2-2; a weak D match, TRBD1 (5 bases). The CDR3 extends over 16 amino acids. From germline, CDR1 is SGHDT and CDR2 YYEEEE. The V end was cut by 3 bases, the J end by 3 bases, with 15 bases between.

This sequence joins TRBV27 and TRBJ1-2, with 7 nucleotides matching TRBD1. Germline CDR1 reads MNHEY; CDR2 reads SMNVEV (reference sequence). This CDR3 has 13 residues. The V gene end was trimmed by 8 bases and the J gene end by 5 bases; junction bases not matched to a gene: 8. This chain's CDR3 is CASGPGQNYGYTF. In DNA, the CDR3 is TGTGCCAGCGGGCCGGGACAGAATTATGGCTACACCTTC.

CDR3 sequence: CASSVPQGGHLSETQYF. CDR3 bases: TGTGCCAGCAGCGTACCCCAGGGGGGACACCTTTCCGAGACCCAGTACTTC. The V call is TRBV9, the J call TRBJ2-5, with D maybe TRBD1 (7 bases). This CDR3 region has 17 residues. Germline assignment: CDR1 SGDLS and CDR2 YYNGEE. Trimming removed 1 base from V and 5 bases from J, with 21 bases in between. The whole variable domain, remainder taken from reference TRBV9 and TRBJ2-5, is DSGVTQTPKHLITATGQRVTLRCSPRSGDLSVYWYQQSLDQGLQFLIQYYNGEERAKGNILERFSAQQFPDLHSELNLSSLELGDSALYFCASSVPQGGHLSETQYFGPGTRLLVL.

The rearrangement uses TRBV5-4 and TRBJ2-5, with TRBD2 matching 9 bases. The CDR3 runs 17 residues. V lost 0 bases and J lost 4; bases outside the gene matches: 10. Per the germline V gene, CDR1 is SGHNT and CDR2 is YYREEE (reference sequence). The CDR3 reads CASSLVGRGGPSETQYF. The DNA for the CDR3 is TGTGCCAGCAGCTTGGTTGGGCGGGGGGGCCCTTCAGAGACCCAGTACTTC.

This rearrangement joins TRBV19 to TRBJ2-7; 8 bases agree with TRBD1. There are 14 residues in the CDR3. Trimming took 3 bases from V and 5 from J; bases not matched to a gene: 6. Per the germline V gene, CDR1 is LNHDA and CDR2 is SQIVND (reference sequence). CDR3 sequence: CASSMLTGVHEQYF. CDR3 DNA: TGTGCCAGTAGTATGCTGACAGGGGTCCACGAGCAGTACTTC.